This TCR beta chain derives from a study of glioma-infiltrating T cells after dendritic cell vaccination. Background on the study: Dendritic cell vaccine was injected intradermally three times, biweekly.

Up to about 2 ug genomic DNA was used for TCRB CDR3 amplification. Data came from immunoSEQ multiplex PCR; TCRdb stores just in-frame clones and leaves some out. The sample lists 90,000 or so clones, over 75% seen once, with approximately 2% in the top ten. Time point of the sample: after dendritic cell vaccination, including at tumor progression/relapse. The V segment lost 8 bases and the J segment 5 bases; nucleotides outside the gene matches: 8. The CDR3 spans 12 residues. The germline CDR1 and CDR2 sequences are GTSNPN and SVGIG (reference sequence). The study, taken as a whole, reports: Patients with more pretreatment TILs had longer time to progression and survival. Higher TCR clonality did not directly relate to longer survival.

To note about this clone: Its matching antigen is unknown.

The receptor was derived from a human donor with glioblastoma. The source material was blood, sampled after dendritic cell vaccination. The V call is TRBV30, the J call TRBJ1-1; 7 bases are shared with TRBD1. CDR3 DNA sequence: TGTGCCATCCGAGGGGGCCCTACTGAAGCTTTCTTT. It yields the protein CAIRGGPTEAFF.